These T cell receptor beta chains were read from a single sample in a study of T cell responses to AZD1222 COVID-19 vaccine. Data came from immunoSEQ multiplex PCR; TCRdb stores just in-frame clones and leaves some out. The sample includes roughly 100,000 clones, approximately 90% of them seen just once. Material: peripheral blood, obtained on day 0 of AZD1222 vaccination. The receptors shown here come from an adult in good health. Both conserved end residues are part of each CDR3. Fields, in order: clone size, V gene, D gene, J gene, CDR3 DNA, CDR3 protein. A D gene is named only where the DNA matches it firmly. A row's size may be missing; if present it is once, few, many or a size class.

.,TRBV9,.,TRBJ2-3,TGTGCCAGCAGCGTAGGGTCGGGGGGCATGGATACGCAGTATTTT,CASSVGSGGMDTQYF
.,TRBV6-5,.,TRBJ2-4,TGTGCCAGCAGTTACTCGAAGGGCAGGACGTCTCAGTACTTC,CASSYSKGRTSQYF
.,TRBV7-7,TRBD1,TRBJ2-1,TGTGCTAGCAGCTTAGACAGGGCCTCCTACAATGAGCAGTTCTTC,CASSLDRASYNEQFF
.,TRBV2,.,TRBJ1-2,TGTGCCAGCAGTGAGCGCTATGGCTACACCTTC,CASSERYGYTF
.,TRBV9,TRBD1,TRBJ1-4,TGTGCCAGCAGCCCGGAGACAGGGGGAGGAGAAAAACTGTTTTTT,CASSPETGGGEKLFF
.,TRBV11-2,TRBD1,TRBJ2-5,TGTGCCAGCAGCGTCTCCGGGACAGGGTTAGGGGAGACCCAGTACTTC,CASSVSGTGLGETQYF
.,TRBV7-8,TRBD1,TRBJ2-5,TGTGCCAGCAGCTTACGGACAGGGGTATGGGAGACCCAGTACTTC,CASSLRTGVWETQYF
.,TRBV11-2,TRBD2,TRBJ2-3,TGTGCCAGCAGCCGACCCCAGACTAGCGGGGGGGTTACAGATACGCAGTATTTT,CASSRPQTSGGVTDTQYF
few,TRBV11-3,.,TRBJ2-3,TGTGCCAGCAGCTTAGACCAGGGGGGATCTGTCTTTGCAGATACGCAGTATTTT,CASSLDQGGSVFADTQYF
.,TRBV19,.,TRBJ2-7,TGTGCCAGTAGTATAGGGGGGAACTCCTACGAGCAGTACTTC,CASSIGGNSYEQYF
.,TRBV13,TRBD2,TRBJ2-1,TGTGCCAGCAGCTTAGATCGCGGGGGGGAGAGCAATGAGCAGTTCTTC,CASSLDRGGESNEQFF
.,TRBV7-9,.,TRBJ1-1,TGTGCCAGCAGCTTAGATTTCAAGAACACTGAAGCTTTCTTT,CASSLDFKNTEAFF
.,TRBV5-1,.,TRBJ2-7,TGCGCCAGCAGCTTATCGCAGGCTTCGGAGCAGTACTTC,CASSLSQASEQYF
once,TRBV6-5,.,TRBJ1-2,TGTGCCAGCAGCCGCAACAGGGAGATGGGCTACACCTTC,CASSRNREMGYTF
.,TRBV29-1,.,TRBJ2-1,TGCAGTCTAGCGAGGGGGGGACGTTACAATGAGCAGTTCTTC,CSLARGGRYNEQFF
.,TRBV19,.,TRBJ1-4,TGTGCCAGTAAAATGACCGCCGGGGGAATTGGTGAAAAACTGTTTTTT,CASKMTAGGIGEKLFF
.,TRBV12-3/TRBV12-4,.,TRBJ1-1,TGTGCCAGCAGTTCACAAAGGAACACTGAAGCTTTCTTT,CASSSQRNTEAFF
few,TRBV28,.,TRBJ1-4,TGTGCCAGCAGTTCGGACGGGGTGGAAAAACTGTTTTTT,CASSSDGVEKLFF
once,TRBV5-1,.,TRBJ2-1,TGCGCCAGCACCTCGGAGGCAGGGGTCCACAATGAGCAGTTCTTC,CASTSEAGVHNEQFF
.,TRBV7-3,.,TRBJ2-6,TGTGCCAGCAGCTCCTCTGGGGCCAACGTCCTGACTTTC,CASSSSGANVLTF